This TCR beta chain was obtained from a study of T cell responses to AZD1222 COVID-19 vaccine. Study-wide results and limits: The CD4 TCRs associated with vaccination extended across spike and predominated at 160-218 and 743-854.

There are 16 residues in the CDR3. V shed 3 bases and J shed 0 bases, with 12 bases lying between them. Germline V gene data show CDR1 as MNHNS and CDR2 as SASEGT. Libraries were prepared by immunoSEQ multiplex PCR; TCRdb keeps only in-frame clonotypes and omits some of them. This table has about 270,000 clones, 94% appearing once. About this clone: The antigen remains undetermined.

This sample comprised peripheral blood, obtained 28 days after the second AZD1222 dose. J is TRBJ2-1 and V is TRBV6-1; a possible D gene is TRBD2 (6 bases). This receptor was obtained from an adult who received the AZD1222 COVID-19 vaccine. CDR3 amino acids: CASSEEGLASYNEQFF. The DNA of the CDR3 is TGTGCCAGCAGTGAGGAGGGGCTAGCCTCCTACAATGAGCAGTTCTTC.